Listed below are T cell receptor beta chains from one sample, sequenced in a study of shared clonotypes between healthy human individuals. TCRdb keeps only in-frame clones here, not all; method: immunoSEQ multiplex PCR. The table includes around 500,000 clones, about 72% detected once. The sample taken for sequencing was PBMCs. These receptors were taken from a woman between 40 and 50 years old in good health. Some clones in this sample may be carry-over from other donors' samples. CDR3s include the opening cysteine and the closing phenylalanine or tryptophan. D genes are given only for firm matches. A row's size may be missing; if present it is once, few, many or a size class.

cdr3_nt cdr3_aa j_call clone_size d_call v_call
TGCGCCAGCAGCCCGACAACAACTAATGAAAAACTGTTTTTT CASSPTTTNEKLFF TRBJ1-4 many NA TRBV5-1
TGTGCCAGCAGCCCGAACATGAACACTGAAGCTTTCTTT CASSPNMNTEAFF TRBJ1-1 few NA TRBV5-4
TGTGCCAGCAGTCCCTTGGAGGGGGTTCATCAGCCCCAGCATTTT CASSPLEGVHQPQHF TRBJ1-5 NA NA TRBV28
TGCGCCAGCAGCCCAGGGGGGGTCAACTATGGCTACACCTTC CASSPGGVNYGYTF TRBJ1-2 NA TRBD1 TRBV5-1
TGTGCCAGCAGCGAGGCTCCGGGACAGGGTTTTGATGAGCAGTTCTTC CASSEAPGQGFDEQFF TRBJ2-1 NA TRBD1 TRBV9
TGTGCCAGCAGGGCCCTCGGGACCCCCCGTTTCGAGCAGTACTTC CASRALGTPRFEQYF TRBJ2-7 NA NA TRBV5-6
TGTGCCAGCACTCTCCGGGCGGTAGCGGGAGGATCTCCCACAGATACGCAGTATTTT CASTLRAVAGGSPTDTQYF TRBJ2-3 NA TRBD2 TRBV27
TGTGCCAGCAGCTTAAGAGGGCGGGAGAGTTACAATGAGCAGTTCTTC CASSLRGRESYNEQFF TRBJ2-1 NA TRBD2 TRBV7-2
TGCAGCGTTAACAGGGGTGGGACCGGGGAGCTGTTTTTT CSVNRGGTGELFF TRBJ2-2 few TRBD1 TRBV29-1
TGTGCCAGCTGGGGCAGTGAAACTCCTACGAACACCTACGAGCAGTACTTC CASWGSETPTNTYEQYF TRBJ2-7 NA NA TRBV28
TGTGCCAGTAGTACCCCCTTCGACGAGCAGTACTTC CASSTPFDEQYF TRBJ2-7 few NA TRBV19
TGCAGCGTTGGGACAGGGTCAATTGGCTACACCTTC CSVGTGSIGYTF TRBJ1-2 NA TRBD1 TRBV29-1
TGTGCCAGCAGTCCTCGGGGCGTCCCCGTGGAGTACTTC CASSPRGVPVEYF TRBJ2-7 NA NA TRBV6-5
TGTGCCAGCAGCTTGGGTTTTGGGGAGTTGGAGACCCAGTACTTC CASSLGFGELETQYF TRBJ2-5 NA NA TRBV5-4
TGTGCCAGCAGCTTGGGTAGCGGGAGCTCCGGGGAGCTGTTTTTT CASSLGSGSSGELFF TRBJ2-2 NA TRBD2 TRBV11-3
TGTGCCAGCAGCCGCTTTAGCGGGAGCCAAGAGACCCAGTACTTC CASSRFSGSQETQYF TRBJ2-5 once TRBD2 TRBV7-7